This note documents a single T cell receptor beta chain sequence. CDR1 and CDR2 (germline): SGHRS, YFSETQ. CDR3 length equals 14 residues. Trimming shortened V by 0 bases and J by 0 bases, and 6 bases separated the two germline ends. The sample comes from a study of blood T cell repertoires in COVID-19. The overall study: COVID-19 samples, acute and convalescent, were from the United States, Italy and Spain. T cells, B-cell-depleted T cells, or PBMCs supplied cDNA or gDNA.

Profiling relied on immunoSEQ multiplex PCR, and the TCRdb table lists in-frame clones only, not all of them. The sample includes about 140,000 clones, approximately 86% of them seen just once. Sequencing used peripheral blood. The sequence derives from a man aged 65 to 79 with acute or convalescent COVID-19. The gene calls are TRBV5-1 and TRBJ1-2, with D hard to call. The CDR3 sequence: CASSLELPNYGYTF. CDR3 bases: TGCGCCAGCAGCTTGGAACTACCTAACTATGGCTACACCTTC.